The rows below give T cell receptor beta chains drawn from one sample of a study of CD8+CD57+ T cells in acquired aplastic anemia. In TCRdb, the reads were re-called with MiXCR into one record per CDR3 protein. The top ten hold over 10% of the sample, which has about 180,000 distinct CDR3 sequences, 48% seen once. Sequencing was performed on sorted CD4+, CD8+, or CD8+CD57+ T cells (not recorded which) from PBMCs. The origin of the receptors is a human donor with aplastic anemia. Both conserved end residues are part of each CDR3. The order of the fields is V gene, CDR3 length, J gene, CDR3 protein.

>TRBV10-3|12|TRBJ2-1
CAISDQGGEQFF
>TRBV20-1|14|TRBJ2-7
CSASPSGTPYEQYF
>TRBV4-1|22|TRBJ1-3
CASSHPNLLAQREGLGGNTIYF
>TRBV4-1|16|TRBJ1-6
CASSQEGRAYNSPLHF
>TRBV5-1|14|TRBJ1-2
CASSGPGNSYGYTF
>TRBV2|14|TRBJ1-2
CASTTGFGNYGYTF
>TRBV20-1|13|TRBJ1-5
CSARVASNQPQHF
>TRBV2|18|TRBJ2-1
CVSSEGLAGGTTYNEQFF
>TRBV7-6|13|TRBJ1-4
CASSLGQYEKLFF
>TRBV2|12|TRBJ2-7
CASKGSSYEQYF
>TRBV10-3|14|TRBJ2-7
CAISGTGHPYEQYF
>TRBV6-6|13|TRBJ2-5
CASSSGSQETQYF
>TRBV11-1|16|TRBJ2-3
CASSSTGLAGDYTQYF
>TRBV12-3/TRBV12-4|15|TRBJ2-3
CASRLNRGSTDTQYF
>TRBV19|19|TRBJ1-1
CASAPRGGQGTLMNTEAFF
>TRBV20-1|15|TRBJ1-5
CSARGTGLHNQPQHF
>TRBV6-1|15|TRBJ1-2
CASMAPGTGTYGYTF
>TRBV12-5|16|TRBJ2-5
CASGLVEDREGETQYF
>TRBV19|15|TRBJ1-6
CASSQTGAVRSPLHF
>TRBV18|15|TRBJ1-1
CASETAGTMNTEAFF
>TRBV2|19|TRBJ2-3
CASSEIRAGEGWLPDTQYF
>TRBV29-1|12|TRBJ2-1
CSLSRSGNEQFF
>TRBV25-1|17|TRBJ1-6
CASSASEDAKHTSPLHF
>TRBV6-4|13|TRBJ1-6
CASSDSEHSPLHF
>TRBV5-4|20|TRBJ2-6
CASSLLRTGALGSGANVLTF
>TRBV5-5|14|TRBJ2-3
CASTLLLSTDTQYF
>TRBV29-1|14|TRBJ1-2
CSVVGGAADYGYTF
>TRBV7-6|13|TRBJ2-7
CASSLEEHYEQYF
>TRBV15|12|TRBJ2-7
CATSTGRYEQYF
>TRBV3-1|12|TRBJ1-2
CASSQGALVYTF
>TRBV19|13|TRBJ1-6
CASNGRRNSPLHF
>TRBV19|15|TRBJ2-5
CASSMESLGKETQYF
>TRBV10-3|12|TRBJ1-1
CASRTGFTEAFF
>TRBV19|14|TRBJ2-7
CASSSLSETYEQYF
>TRBV7-9|14|TRBJ2-5
CASSSGTGQETQYF
>TRBV7-9|14|TRBJ2-7
CASSLGLGKDEQYF
>TRBV10-3|13|TRBJ1-2
CAISGTGGNGYTF
>TRBV10-3|14|TRBJ2-7
CAINPGTAIYEQYF
>TRBV25-1|15|TRBJ1-1
CASSEGASMNTEAFF
>TRBV10-2|16|TRBJ2-3
CASSECSSGDIDTQYF
>TRBV4-2|17|TRBJ2-7
CASSQTRDRIAAYEQYF
>TRBV7-2|14|TRBJ1-4
CASSPRRANEKLFF
>TRBV19|14|TRBJ1-6
CASSPGQRDSPLHF
>TRBV20-1|18|TRBJ2-7
CSARAGTSGRTGSWEQYF
>TRBV24-1|15|TRBJ2-3
CATSGGPGYTDTQYF
>TRBV29-1|12|TRBJ1-1
CSVAGADTEAFF
>TRBV20-1|19|TRBJ2-1
CSASPSGGRDVFSYNEQFF
>TRBV20-1|14|TRBJ1-6
CSATTGHENSPLHF